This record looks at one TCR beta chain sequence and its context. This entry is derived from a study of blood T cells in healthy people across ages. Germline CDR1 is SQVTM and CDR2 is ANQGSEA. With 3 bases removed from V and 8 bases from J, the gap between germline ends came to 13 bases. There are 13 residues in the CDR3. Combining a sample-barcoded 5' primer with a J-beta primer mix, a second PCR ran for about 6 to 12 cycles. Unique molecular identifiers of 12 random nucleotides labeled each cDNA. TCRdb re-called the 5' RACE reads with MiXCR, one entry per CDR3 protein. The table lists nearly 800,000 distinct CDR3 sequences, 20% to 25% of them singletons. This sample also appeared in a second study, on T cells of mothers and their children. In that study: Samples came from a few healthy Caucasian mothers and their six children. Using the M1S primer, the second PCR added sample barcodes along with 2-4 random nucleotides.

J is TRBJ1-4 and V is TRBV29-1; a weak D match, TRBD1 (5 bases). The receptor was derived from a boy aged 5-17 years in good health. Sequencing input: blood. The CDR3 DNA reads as TGCAGCGTTGAGGGTGACAGTCGCGAAAAACTGTTTTTT. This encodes CSVEGDSREKLFF.